The 3 T cell receptor beta chains in this list originate from one sample, sequenced in a study of T cells in Graves' hyperthyroidism and ophthalmopathy (dated by TCRdb to about 2019). Libraries came from multiplex PCR. Sequencer: Illumina HiSeq 2000. The TCR beta CDR3 regions were amplified from RNA transcripts. For the first round of RT-PCR on the TCR CDR3, the HTBI primer set was used together with the Qiagen OneStep RT-PCR kit. The public reads were quality trimmed at Q25 with fastp and then assembled into clones with MiXCR by TCRdb, keeping productive beta chains. Rows matching on CDR3 protein sequence are summarized as one entry with the most common DNA and genes. The sample table lists more than 550,000 distinct CDR3 sequences, roughly a sixth of them with a count of one. The ten most abundant clones make up about 16% of the sample. Sequenced sample: blood. These receptors all stem from a man aged 50-59 years with Graves' hyperthyroidism.

This clonotype was recorded a few times. The chain combines TRBV4-1 with TRBJ2-7; the D gene is possibly TRBD1 (5 bases). V shed 0 bases and J shed 3 bases, with 9 bases lying between them. The CDR3 has 14 amino acids. Germline CDR1 is MGHRA and CDR2 is YSYEKL. The CDR3 region has the DNA TGCGCCAGCAGCCAAGAGGACACCTACTACGAGCAGTACTTC. This translates into CASSQEDTYYEQYF.

This chain connects TRBV18 to TRBJ2-3, with 11 bases aligning to TRBD2. CDR3 length: 16 residues. Germline-derived CDR1 and CDR2 are KGHSH and LQKENI. V was clipped by 1 base and J by 2 bases; unmatched bases: 2. In DNA, the CDR3 is TGTGCCAGCTCACCACGACTAGCGGGGACCACAGATACGCAGTATTTT. Protein sequence: CASSPRLAGTTDTQYF.

This clonotype showed up many times. This chain connects TRBV19 to TRBJ1-6; TRBD1 is a possible D gene (6 bases). The germline CDR1 and CDR2 sequences are LNHDA and SQIVND (reference sequence). Deletions cut 2 bases from V and 8 bases from J, with 7 bases between. The CDR3 runs to 13 residues. The CDR3 nucleotides read TGTGCCAGTAGTATAAGGGGGGATTCACCCCTCCACTTT. Encoded protein: CASSIRGDSPLHF.